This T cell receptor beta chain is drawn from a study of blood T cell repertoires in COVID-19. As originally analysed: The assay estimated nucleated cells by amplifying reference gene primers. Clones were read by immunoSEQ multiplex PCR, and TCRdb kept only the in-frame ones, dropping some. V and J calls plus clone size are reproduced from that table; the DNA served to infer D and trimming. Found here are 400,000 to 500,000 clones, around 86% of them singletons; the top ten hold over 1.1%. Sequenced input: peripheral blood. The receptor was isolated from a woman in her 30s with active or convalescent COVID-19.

The CDR3 protein is CASSQVSFRQTINIQYF. For the CDR3, the DNA is TGTGCCAGCAGCCAAGTCTCTTTCCGACAGACCATAAACATTCAGTACTTC. This chain connects TRBV3-1 (or the pseudogene TRBV3-2) to TRBJ2-4; tentatively, D is TRBD1 (5 bases). Per germline, CDR1 LGHDT and CDR2 YNNKEL (reference sequence). The CDR3 has 17 amino acids. V gave up 1 base and J gave up 6 bases, with 19 bases separating them.